The clone carrying this TCR beta chain was counted ten times or more. The antigen remains unidentified. This CDR3 contains 16 residues. The trim removed 2 bases at V and 4 bases at J, leaving 6 bases unmatched. Per germline, CDR1 SGHRS and CDR2 YFSETQ. As for the cDNA, it was generated by 5'RACE with 10-nucleotide random UMIs. A single record per CDR3 protein comes from TCRdb applying MiXCR to the 5' RACE reads. This table holds tens of thousands of distinct CDR3 sequences, approximately 11% found once. Time point noted: longitudinal time-point 1 (baseline). Volunteers from a blood bank in Maryland, USA, constituted the healthy controls. The unsorted libraries originated from 2 million PBMCs that had been stored at -80 C. The sample comes from a study of neurological immune-mediated disorders. Whole-study findings and limits: Falling below healthy controls, multiple sclerosis showed the least TCR clonal expansion, while HTLV-1-associated myelopathy showed the most.

The chain links TRBV5-1 to TRBJ2-3, with 11 positions matching TRBD1. Sequencing was carried out using PBMCs. The sequence was obtained from a woman aged 35 to 49 in good health. As DNA, the CDR3 is TGCGCCAGCAGCTTAGACCGGGACAGGGGGTCAGATACGCAGTATTTT. It encodes CASSLDRDRGSDTQYF.